The following is a TCR beta chain sequence with its context. The authors ran unsorted PBMC replicate PCRs on roughly 330 ng DNA, approximately 31,000 T cell genomes. Sequencing was performed with immunoSEQ multiplex PCR; in TCRdb, only in-frame clones are kept and a portion is missing. Counted here are about 470,000 clones, around 79% occurring once; the ten biggest clones make up roughly an eighth. The CDR3 covers 15 residues. Germline V gene data show CDR1 as MDHEN and CDR2 as SYDVKM. The V end was cut by 5 bases, the J end by 1 base, with 13 bases between. This sample is part of a study of shared clonotypes between healthy human individuals.

This chain links TRBV28 with TRBJ2-3; D may be TRBD2 (5 bases). Sequenced sample: PBMCs. The sequence derives from a woman aged 40 to 49 in good health. Some clones in this sample may be carry-over from other donors' samples. In DNA, the CDR3 is TGTGCCAGCAGTCCCCGGGGAGCGGGCACAGATACGCAGTATTTT. Translation: CASSPRGAGTDTQYF.